This entry is about one T cell receptor beta chain. This clonotype has at least ten counts. The target of this receptor is not known. No per-base quality is available; no much larger clone lies one base away. The CDR3 goes from the cysteine to the phenylalanine over 13 residues. Just CDR3 DNA is preserved here, 39 bases in frame from base 1. The germline V gene (reference sequence) sets CDR1 to DFQATT and CDR2 to SNEGSKA. V trim: 1 base; J trim: 4 bases; unmatched bases: 2. The source of the sample is a study of T cells in Graves' hyperthyroidism and ophthalmopathy (dated by TCRdb to between 2018 and 2020). Background for the entire study: To identify distinguishing TCR V-J signatures, a discovery cohort of about a hundred patients was used, comprising approximately 40 with Graves' ophthalmopathy and some 57 with stable Graves' hyperthyroidism. An independent validation cohort of under 20 hyperthyroidism patients and 17 patients who later progressed to ophthalmopathy tested prospective prediction of ophthalmopathy. The roughly 94 discovery patients were randomly split 7:3 into training and test sets. The study also compared thyroid tissue and blood T-cell repertoires from 6 or 7 Graves' hyperthyroidism patients. Following sampling, methimazole starting at 30 mg daily was given to hyperthyroidism patients, and high-dose intravenous methylprednisolone was given to ophthalmopathy patients. According to the paper, TCR Vbeta CDR3 sequencing was carried out on 135 peripheral blood samples, which came from 40 to 45 ophthalmopathy, about 75 hyperthyroidism and 17 progressor patients.

Graves' hyperthyroidism was defined as stable when no progression to ophthalmopathy occurred over 18 months of follow-up. Hyperthyroidism patients were aged 18 to 65 years and newly diagnosed, with disease duration of less than 2 months. Patients with uncontrolled infections, other autoimmune diseases, pregnancy or lactation were excluded. Diagnoses were based on clinical symptoms, serum thyroxine and TRAb, thyroid ultrasound and orbital computed tomography. Trizol reagent was used to extract total RNA, and RNA quality was then checked on an Agilent 2100 Bioanalyzer. TCR beta CDR3 regions were amplified from RNA transcripts. For the first round of RT-PCR on the TCR CDR3, the HTBI primer set was used together with the Qiagen OneStep RT-PCR kit. Libraries were constructed in a second round of multiplex PCR, after which size selection and purification were performed. Libraries were sequenced paired-end with 100 bp reads on an Illumina HiSeq2000. For the original study's pipeline: Raw data were processed with SOAPnuke, discarding reads with adapters, uncalled bases, mean Phred below 15, or no exact constant-primer or identifier match. High-quality paired reads were merged using COPE v1.2.5, and each unique nucleotide sequence was defined as a clonotype. MiTCR v1.1 was used to align the clonotypes against IMGT TRBV, TRBD and TRBJ reference segments. Analysis was restricted to V-J combinations with a frequency above 0.0001, which covered roughly 99% of repertoires. A TCS score was defined as the ratio between F50 (clonal expansion) and ExV (chaos), using BLOSUM62-based TCRdist between CDR3 peptides within each V-J. Welch's t-statistics and random forest reduced 514 V-J features to 10 to 15, which were used in a naive Bayes classifier (R e1071). Using fastp at Q25 and MiXCR, TCRdb reprocessed the public reads and kept productive beta chains. Rows are unified per CDR3 protein, each entry keeping the most common DNA and genes. Clone size and V and J calls follow TCRdb, not the original study. This sample has just over 550,000 distinct CDR3 sequences in its table, and 35% to 55% of those were observed once. The top ten clones comprise just over 8% of the sample.

What the study reported, not specific to this receptor: A model built on a 13 V-J signature distinguished ophthalmopathy from stable hyperthyroidism, reaching approximately 89% sensitivity and 81% to 83% specificity in cross-validation and 80%/75% in testing. No statistical method was used to set the sample size in advance, and investigators knew the group allocation. In validation, the model predicted progression to ophthalmopathy a median of around 6.5 months before onset, with roughly 70% sensitivity and about 72% specificity. Most expanded thyroid clonotypes (frequency above 0.001) were also found in blood, which suggests that blood repertoires may mirror thyroid immune responses.

Here the chain combines TRBV20-1 and TRBJ2-7; 9 bases in between match TRBD2. Sequencing was carried out using peripheral blood or thyroid tissue (not recorded which). The sequence was obtained from a woman aged 18-29 years with Graves' hyperthyroidism. Donor details come from another sample of the same person, matched by shared clones. The nucleotides read TGCAGTGCTAGAGGGCTAGCGGGATACGAGCAGTACTTC. This is translated as CSARGLAGYEQYF.